The 15 T cell receptor beta chains below come from one sample, sequenced in a study of OX40 agonist ivuxolimab in advanced cancers. Profiling relied on immunoSEQ multiplex PCR, and the TCRdb table lists in-frame clones only, not all of them. The table lists 92,000 or so clones, 80% to 90% of them singletons. This specimen consisted of CD4+ or CD8+ T cells sorted from blood, obtained in a trial of the OX40 agonist ivuxolimab. The receptors come from an adult with an advanced solid tumor such as melanoma, head and neck, liver or kidney cancer.

The CDR3 sequence: CASRFAPSYEQYF. The DNA of the CDR3 is TGTGCCAGTCGGTTCGCCCCCTCCTACGAGCAGTACTTC. The rearrangement uses TRBV27 and TRBJ2-7; unclear D gene. The CDR3 has 13 residues. Trimming pared 9 bases from V and 0 bases from J, leaving 12 bases between. The V gene's germline CDR1 is MNHEY and CDR2 SMNVEV (reference sequence).

This clone has a handful of counts. This chain connects TRBV4-1 to TRBJ1-2; weak D call: TRBD1 (6 bases). The germline V gene has CDR1 MGHRA and CDR2 YSYEKL. The CDR3 loop spans 11 amino acids. Between the trimmed V and J ends, which lost 5 bases and 12 bases, there was a span of 13 bases. CDR3 amino acids: CASSSVGGHTF. The CDR3 DNA reads as TGCGCCAGCAGCAGCGTCGGGGGGCACACCTTC.

V usage is TRBV2 and J usage is TRBJ2-2; D may be TRBD2 (6 bases). The CDR3 runs to 15 residues. The V gene's germline CDR1 is SNHLY and CDR2 FYNNEI. V lost 3 bases and J lost 1, with 9 bases in between. CDR3 residues: CASSDLAVNTGELFF. In DNA form, the CDR3 reads TGTGCCAGCAGTGACTTAGCGGTGAACACCGGGGAGCTGTTTTTT. The full variable domain, completed using reference TRBV2 and TRBJ2-2, is EPEVTQTPSHQVTQMGQEVILRCVPISNHLYFYWYRQILGQKVEFLVSFYNNEISEKSEIFDDQFSVERPDGSNFTLKIRSTKLEDSAMYFCASSDLAVNTGELFFGEGSRLTVL.

This clone was counted between two and nine times. The chain links TRBV18 to TRBJ1-2; D is possibly TRBD1 (5 bases). V dropped 0 bases and J dropped 2 bases, with 7 bases sitting between them. The germline gives CDR1 KGHSH, CDR2 LQKENI. The CDR3 spans 14 residues. The DNA of the CDR3 is TGTGCCAGCTCACCACCTGGGGGGAACTATGGCTACACCTTC. Its translation is CASSPPGGNYGYTF.

In DNA form, the CDR3 reads TGTGCCAGCAGCGCAGGGACTGAAGCTTTCTTT. It specifies CASSAGTEAFF. The genes are TRBV6-6 and TRBJ1-1; D is perhaps TRBD1 (5 bases). The CDR3 length is 11 residues. In germline, CDR1 is MNHNY, CDR2 SVGAGI (reference sequence). V lost 6 bases and J lost 5, with 7 bases in between.

The rearrangement uses TRBV7-3 and TRBJ1-1; 9 bases agree with TRBD1. V lost 4 bases, J lost 2 bases, and 2 bases stayed unmatched. Germline V gene data show CDR1 as SGHTA and CDR2 as FQGTGA. The CDR3 loop spans 14 amino acids. The CDR3 coding sequence is TGTGCCAGCAGCTGGGGACAGGGCAACACTGAAGCTTTCTTT. Translating it yields CASSWGQGNTEAFF.

The rearrangement joins TRBV5-1 to TRBJ2-2; tentatively, D is TRBD1 or TRBD2 (6 bases each). Deletions cut 1 base from V and 6 bases from J, with 16 bases between. Germline V lookup: CDR1 SGHRS, CDR2 YFSETQ. This CDR3 is 16 amino acids long. The chain's CDR3 is CASSLTGRGLSGELFF. CDR3 nucleotides: TGCGCCAGCAGCTTGACCGGCAGGGGACTGTCCGGGGAGCTGTTTTTT.

This sequence joins TRBV27 and TRBJ1-2; D gene unclear. Trimming removed 3 bases from V and 5 bases from J, with 10 bases in between. In germline, CDR1 is MNHEY, CDR2 SMNVEV (reference sequence). This CDR3 contains 13 residues. The CDR3 loop is CASSFKGGYGYTF. For the CDR3, the DNA is TGTGCCAGCAGTTTTAAAGGAGGATATGGCTACACCTTC.

The chain uses TRBV25-1 and TRBJ2-7; the D is unclear. V shed 0 bases and J shed 3 bases, with 9 bases lying between them. CDR1 is MGHDK, CDR2 SYGVNS, per germline. There are 14 residues in the CDR3. DNA of the CDR3: TGTGCCAGCAGTGAATATGGTCAGAGCTACGAGCAGTACTTC. Encoded protein: CASSEYGQSYEQYF.

The chain employs TRBV11-2 and TRBJ1-2; D remains unclear. The germline V gene has CDR1 SGHAT and CDR2 FQNNGV. V lost 1 base to trimming and J lost 2 bases, with 17 bases between them. CDR3 length: 17 residues. CDR3 DNA sequence: TGTGCCAGCAGCTTAGCCGGGCTAGAGGGCTCGAACTATGGCTACACCTTC. Translated, it gives CASSLAGLEGSNYGYTF.

The sample holds one count of this clone. This rearrangement joins TRBV6-6 to TRBJ2-5; TRBD1 matches at 9 bases. Per germline, CDR1 MNHNY and CDR2 SVGAGI (reference sequence). The J segment lost 5 bases and the V segment lost 6 bases, leaving 10 bases of the junction unmatched. The CDR3 extends over 15 amino acids. The CDR3 region has the DNA TGTGCCAGCAGCCATACAGGGGGCGAGTTTGAGACCCAGTACTTC. This sequence encodes CASSHTGGEFETQYF.

This chain joins TRBV20-1 and TRBJ2-1; 7 nucleotides match TRBD2. V dropped 3 bases and J dropped 9; count of bases not matched to a gene: 2. The CDR3 is 11 residues long. Germline V gene lookup returns CDR1 DFQATT and CDR2 SNEGSKA (reference sequence). CDR3 region: CSASPGGEQFF. CDR3 nucleotide sequence: TGCAGTGCTAGTCCGGGGGGTGAGCAGTTCTTC.

This clone was recorded once. The chain uses TRBV5-4 and TRBJ1-2; 7 bases map to TRBD1. CDR3 size: 15 residues. The ends lost 4 bases at V and 3 bases at J; junction bases unmatched: 9. CDR1 SGHNT and CDR2 YYREEE come from the germline V gene (reference sequence). The CDR3 DNA sequence: TGTGCCAGCAGCCCCGGGACAGCTTTTTACTATGGCTACACCTTC. Its translation: CASSPGTAFYYGYTF.

J is TRBJ2-5 and V is TRBV5-1; TRBD2 matches at 9 bases. The CDR3 loop spans 16 amino acids. Germline V gene lookup returns CDR1 SGHRS and CDR2 YFSETQ. V lost 7 bases and J lost 5; bases outside the gene matches: 15. The CDR3 DNA follows: TGCGCCAGCTTGGCCCTGGCGGGAGGGCCTCAGGAGACCCAGTACTTC. Translation gives CASLALAGGPQETQYF. The whole variable domain, filled in from reference TRBV5-1 and TRBJ2-5, reads KAGVTQTPRYLIKTRGQQVTLSCSPISGHRSVSWYQQTPGQGLQFLFEYFSETQRNKGNFPGRFSGRQFSNSRSEMNVSTLELGDSALYLCASLALAGGPQETQYFGPGTRLLVL.

V gene TRBV28 combines with J gene TRBJ2-3; D is ambiguous. Trimming removed 4 bases at V and 3 bases at J, with 11 bases between. The CDR3 spans 14 residues. The germline V gene encodes CDR1 MDHEN and CDR2 SYDVKM. The CDR3 is CASSSLMGTDTQYF. Written as DNA, the CDR3 is TGTGCCAGCAGTTCCTTAATGGGGACAGATACGCAGTATTTT.